This T cell receptor beta chain was sequenced for a study of T cell responses to AZD1222 COVID-19 vaccine. Study-wide results and caveats: As reported, nearly half of all spike-specific TCRs target variant regions that are unmutated. Donors, mostly white British, included more females; clonal diversity was possibly underestimated. Seropositive status at baseline applied to only 5 or 6 AZD1222 recipients.

V shed 4 bases and J shed 0 bases, with 12 bases lying between them. Germline loops: CDR1 SQVTM, CDR2 ANQGSEA. The CDR3 length is 14 residues. The table came from immunoSEQ multiplex PCR; TCRdb's copy has only in-frame clones and leaves some out. The table lists about 130,000 clones, 80% to 95% of them singletons. Of note for this clone: Its cognate antigen is unknown.

The source was peripheral blood, collected on day 0 of AZD1222 vaccination. This clonotype was sampled from an adult in good health. The chain is built from TRBV29-1 and TRBJ1-1; D ambiguous. CDR3 coding DNA: TGCAGCGTTGGAAAACGGACGGTGAACACTGAAGCTTTCTTT. Translated, it gives CSVGKRTVNTEAFF.